The clone carrying this T cell receptor (beta chain) turned up a few times. Its antigen remains unidentified. Thyroid surgery was preceded by no treatment in any patient. The sample comes from a study of metastatic and nonmetastatic thyroid tumors. The wider study: The study looked at repertoires side by side in blood and in tumor or nodule tissue from malignant and benign thyroid patients. Whole-study findings and limits: When malignant thyroid tumors were compared with benign nodules, TCR beta diversity was reportedly significantly higher in the malignant tumors. This held in both blood and tumor samples.

In the original processing: The authors used CDR3 differences across clinicopathological groups to build a distant-metastasis classifier for papillary thyroid cancer. MiXCR reprocessed the PCR reads for TCRdb. These V and J calls derive from TCRdb rather than the authors' analysis. The sample lists about 18,000 clones, 25% to 35% occurring once. The CDR3 totals 14 residues. Trimming took off 5 bases at V and 1 base at J, with 10 bases between the two ends. CDR1 is KGHDR and CDR2 is SFDVKD in the germline V gene. The gene calls are TRBV24-1 and TRBJ1-2; D is possibly TRBD1 (5 bases). This receptor was taken from a male donor with papillary thyroid cancer or a benign thyroid nodule (not recorded which). Some clones in this sample may be carry-over from other donors' samples. Source material: tumor tissue. CDR3 sequence: CATSGDGNNYGYTF. CDR3 coding DNA: TGTGCCACCAGTGGGGACGGAAATAACTATGGCTACACCTTC.